Each of the 30 T cell receptor beta chains below was sequenced from the same sample in a study of T cell clonotyping in hematopoietic cell transplantation. Here immunoSEQ multiplex PCR was the method, and the copy in TCRdb shows in-frame clones only, minus some. The profile covers over 15,000 clones, with about nine tenths appearing a single time and around 5% taken by the ten largest. The sequencing sample was made of peripheral blood mononuclear cells. Every receptor here comes from a man aged 35 to 55 in good health. Some clones in this sample may be carry-over from other donors' samples.

This chain uses TRBV6-5 with TRBJ1-6; D gene uncertain. The V and J ends lost 2 bases and 7 bases respectively, with 3 bases between them. Per germline, CDR1 MNHEY and CDR2 SVGAGI. The CDR3 length is 12 residues. Here the CDR3 reads CASSYGNSPLHF. Written as DNA, the CDR3 is TGTGCCAGCAGTTACGGGAATTCACCCCTCCACTTT.

This clone was seen a single time. The V gene is TRBV7-6, the J gene TRBJ1-3; 8 bases are shared with TRBD1. This CDR3 region has 15 residues. CDR1 is SGHVS and CDR2 is FNYEAQ in the germline V gene. The V and J ends lost 7 bases and 1 base, in that order; junction bases with no gene match: 6. The CDR3 sequence: CASKQTGGSGNTIYF. The DNA of the CDR3 is TGTGCCAGCAAACAAACAGGGGGATCTGGAAACACCATATATTTT. Drawing the rest from reference TRBV7-6 and TRBJ1-3, the complete variable domain is GAGVSQSPRYKVTKRGQDVALRCDPISGHVSLYWYRQALGQGPEFLTYFNYEAQQDKSGLPNDRFSAERPEGSISTLTIQRTEQRDSAMYRCASKQTGGSGNTIYFGEGSWLTVV.

This chain uses TRBV4-1 with TRBJ1-2; no definite D call. The CDR3 is 15 amino acids. The germline gives CDR1 MGHRA, CDR2 YSYEKL. Trimming cost V 1 base and J 4 bases, with 13 bases left between them. CDR3 residues: CASSQGGLAPYGYTF. CDR3 DNA: TGCGCCAGCAGCCAAGGGGGTTTAGCACCCTATGGCTACACCTTC.

This rearrangement joins TRBV4-1 to TRBJ2-1, with 7 positions matching TRBD2. The length of the CDR3 is 13 residues. The germline CDR1 and CDR2 sequences are MGHRA and YSYEKL. J lost 8 bases, V lost 3 bases, and 4 bases had no gene match. The CDR3 region is CASSHGGRDEQFF. CDR3 coding DNA: TGCGCCAGCAGCCACGGGGGGAGGGATGAGCAGTTCTTC.

The CDR3 is CASSRGGRTNEKLFF. CDR3 nucleotide sequence: TGTGCCAGCAGCCGGGGCGGGCGGACTAATGAAAAACTGTTTTTT. The chain couples TRBV13 to TRBJ1-4; maybe TRBD1 (5 bases). Trimming pared 5 bases from V and 2 bases from J, leaving 12 bases between. Germline V gene sequence: CDR1 PRHDT, CDR2 FYEKMQ (reference sequence). The CDR3 totals 15 residues.

The chain joins TRBV19 to TRBJ2-7, with 8 positions matching TRBD1. J was trimmed by 3 bases and V by 3 bases; bases with no gene match: 4. The CDR3 spans 14 residues. Germline CDR1 reads LNHDA; CDR2 reads SQIVND (reference sequence). The CDR3 nucleotides are TGTGCCAGTAGTATTGTGACAGGGGACTACGAGCAGTACTTC. It specifies CASSIVTGDYEQYF.

V and J are TRBV6-5 and TRBJ2-7, with 9 bases identical to TRBD1. Trimming cost V 7 bases and J 3 bases; bases outside gene matches: 7. The germline gives CDR1 MNHEY, CDR2 SVGAGI. This CDR3 has 14 amino acids. This CDR3 reads CASTMGQGLYEQYF. The CDR3 nucleotides are TGTGCCAGCACCATGGGACAGGGACTCTACGAGCAGTACTTC.

The genes are TRBV2 and TRBJ2-1; D is perhaps TRBD1 (5 bases). V lost 3 bases and J lost 12, with 9 bases in between. Germline assignment: CDR1 SNHLY and CDR2 FYNNEI. This CDR3 spans 11 amino acids. CDR3 in DNA: TGTGCCAGCAGTGATGGTGGGGCGCAGTTCTTC. This translates into CASSDGGAQFF. The full variable domain, its missing parts supplied by reference TRBV2 and TRBJ2-1, is EPEVTQTPSHQVTQMGQEVILRCVPISNHLYFYWYRQILGQKVEFLVSFYNNEISEKSEIFDDQFSVERPDGSNFTLKIRSTKLEDSAMYFCASSDGGAQFFGPGTRLTVL.

The gene calls are TRBV30 and TRBJ1-5; D is ambiguous. Germline CDR1 is GTSNPN and CDR2 is SVGIG (reference sequence). Between the trimmed V and J ends, which lost 2 bases and 2 bases, there was a span of 7 bases. This CDR3 has 13 residues. Here the CDR3 DNA reads TGTGCCTGGAGTACCGACGGCAATCAGCCCCAGCATTTT. Protein sequence: CAWSTDGNQPQHF. Filled out from reference TRBV30 and TRBJ1-5, the complete variable domain reads SQTIHQWPATLVQPVGSPLSLECTVEGTSNPNLYWYRQAAGRGLQLLFYSVGIGQISSEVPQNLSASRPQDRQFILSSKKLLLSDSGFYLCAWSTDGNQPQHFGDGTRLSIL.

The gene calls are TRBV4-3 and TRBJ1-4; D call uncertain. Looked up from germline, CDR1 is LGHNA and CDR2 is YSLEER. Trimming left V 0 bases short and J 5 bases short, with 10 bases between. The CDR3 totals 15 residues. CDR3 loop: CASSQDPVKNEKLFF. The CDR3 DNA is TGCGCCAGCAGCCAAGATCCGGTCAAAAATGAAAAACTGTTTTTT.

The gene calls are TRBV29-1 and TRBJ2-2; 8 bases map to TRBD2. V gave up 4 bases and J gave up 6 bases; unmatched junction bases: 1. The germline gives CDR1 SQVTM, CDR2 ANQGSEA. The CDR3 contains 12 residues. The chain's CDR3 is CSVVGRAGELFF. Written as DNA, the CDR3 is TGCAGCGTTGTCGGGAGGGCCGGGGAGCTGTTTTTT.

The chain is built from TRBV4-3 and TRBJ1-5; TRBD1 is a possible D gene (6 bases). V lost 1 base to trimming and J lost 5 bases, with 9 bases between them. The CDR3 runs to 14 residues. CDR1 and CDR2 (germline): LGHNA, YSLEER. CDR3 sequence: CASSQAGGDQPQHF. CDR3 sequence (DNA): TGCGCCAGCAGCCAAGCCGGGGGCGATCAGCCCCAGCATTTT.

V usage is TRBV28 and J usage is TRBJ1-1; TRBD1 matches at 9 bases. Germline-derived CDR1 and CDR2 are MDHEN and SYDVKM. J was trimmed by 7 bases and V by 3 bases; bases with no gene match: 9. The CDR3 extends over 15 amino acids. DNA for the CDR3: TGTGCCAGCAGTTTCGCCGGGACAGGGCCCCATGAAGCTTTCTTT. It codes for CASSFAGTGPHEAFF.

The V and J genes are TRBV4-3 and TRBJ2-7; D ambiguous. In germline, CDR1 is LGHNA, CDR2 YSLEER. Deletions cut 0 bases from V and 5 bases from J, with 11 bases between. There are 14 residues in the CDR3. The CDR3 loop reads CASSQDSSRHEQYF. CDR3 DNA: TGCGCCAGCAGCCAAGATTCCAGCCGGCACGAGCAGTACTTC.

The chain couples TRBV7-6 to TRBJ1-2; TRBD1 aligns across 8 bases. V gave up 4 bases and J gave up 4 bases; unmatched junction bases: 2. Germline CDR1 SGHVS, CDR2 FNYEAQ. The CDR3 is made up of 13 amino acids. CDR3 coding DNA: TGTGCCAGCAGCTCCGGACAGGGCTATGGCTACACCTTC. Amino acids: CASSSGQGYGYTF.

The J gene is TRBJ1-5, the V gene TRBV5-8; D unresolved. CDR1 is SGHTS, CDR2 YDEGEE, per germline. With 1 base removed from V and 3 bases from J, the gap between germline ends came to 2 bases. This CDR3 has 12 amino acids. In DNA, the CDR3 is TGTGCCAGCAGCTTGTACAATCAGCCCCAGCATTTT. It yields the protein CASSLYNQPQHF.

The V gene is TRBV5-6, the J gene TRBJ2-3, with a weak D call TRBD1 (6 bases). Trimming shortened V by 4 bases and J by 2 bases, and 17 bases separated the two germline ends. There are 16 residues in the CDR3. Germline CDR1 reads SGHDT; CDR2 reads YYEEEE. The CDR3 here is CASSGIRGKITDTQYF. The CDR3 bases are TGTGCCAGCAGCGGGATCAGGGGAAAAATCACAGATACGCAGTATTTT.

This clone showed up just once. V gene TRBV9 combines with J gene TRBJ2-5; a possible D gene is TRBD1 (8 bases). Germline CDR1 and CDR2: SGDLS and YYNGEE. With 4 bases removed from V and 5 bases from J, the gap between germline ends came to 21 bases. CDR3 length: 16 amino acids. The CDR3 nucleotides read TGTGCCAGCAGCTCCAGCGGGGCAGGGGGCAGGGAGACCCAGTACTTC. Translation: CASSSSGAGGRETQYF. Looking up the rest from reference TRBV9 and TRBJ2-5 gives the full variable domain: DSGVTQTPKHLITATGQRVTLRCSPRSGDLSVYWYQQSLDQGLQFLIQYYNGEERAKGNILERFSAQQFPDLHSELNLSSLELGDSALYFCASSSSGAGGRETQYFGPGTRLLVL.

The chain has TRBV7-8 and TRBJ2-7; 13 positions match TRBD2. The CDR3 is made up of 15 amino acids. J lost 1 base, V lost 4 bases, and 1 base had no gene match. Per the germline V gene, CDR1 is SGHVS and CDR2 is FQNEAQ. CDR3 amino acids: CASSSGLAGSYEQYF. The CDR3 DNA reads TGTGCCAGCAGCTCGGGACTAGCGGGATCCTACGAGCAGTACTTC.

V and J are TRBV10-3 and TRBJ2-7; TRBD1 matches at 9 bases. The J segment lost 5 bases and the V segment lost 7 bases, leaving 12 bases of the junction unmatched. CDR1 and CDR2 (germline): ENHRY, SYGVKD. The CDR3 covers 15 residues. The chain's CDR3 is CAIKPTGTGSHEQYF. CDR3 sequence (DNA): TGTGCCATCAAACCTACCGGGACAGGGTCCCACGAGCAGTACTTC.

This sequence joins TRBV5-1 and TRBJ2-3; 9 positions agree with TRBD2. With V trimmed by 5 bases and J by 4 bases, 5 bases remained unmatched. In germline, CDR1 is SGHRS, CDR2 YFSETQ. CDR3 length: 14 residues. Here the CDR3 reads CASSLAGEADTQYF. The CDR3, as DNA: TGCGCCAGCAGTTTAGCGGGAGAGGCAGATACGCAGTATTTT. Drawing the rest from reference TRBV5-1 and TRBJ2-3, the complete variable domain is KAGVTQTPRYLIKTRGQQVTLSCSPISGHRSVSWYQQTPGQGLQFLFEYFSETQRNKGNFPGRFSGRQFSNSRSEMNVSTLELGDSALYLCASSLAGEADTQYFGPGTRLTVL.

This rearrangement joins TRBV5-6 to TRBJ1-5; no reliable D call. Trimming cost V 0 bases and J 6 bases, with 13 bases left between them. This CDR3 has 15 amino acids. In germline, CDR1 is SGHDT, CDR2 YYEEEE. CDR3 residues: CASSLARKAGQPQHF. CDR3 DNA: TGTGCCAGCAGCTTGGCCCGTAAGGCAGGTCAGCCCCAGCATTTT.

The V call is TRBV11-3, the J call TRBJ1-4, with a weak D call TRBD1 (6 bases). V lost 5 bases and J lost 3, with 10 bases in between. CDR1 is SGHNT and CDR2 is YENEEA in the germline V gene. CDR3 size: 14 residues. The DNA for the CDR3 is TGTGCCAGCAGCCGCAGGGGACCTAATGAAAAACTGTTTTTT. Translation: CASSRRGPNEKLFF.

The chain combines TRBV29-1 with TRBJ1-5; 10 bases are a match to TRBD1. This CDR3 is built from 14 residues. Germline lookup yields CDR1 SQVTM and CDR2 ANQGSEA. V trimming: 6 bases; J trimming: 4 bases; junction bases outside the gene matches: 6. CDR3 region: CSVAGTGVNQPQHF. DNA for the CDR3: TGCAGCGTGGCAGGGACAGGGGTAAATCAGCCCCAGCATTTT.

The sample holds one count of this clone. This chain connects TRBV25-1 to TRBJ2-7; 8 bases agree with TRBD1. Germline values: CDR1 MGHDK, CDR2 SYGVNS. The CDR3 has 15 amino acids. Trimming at V came to 4 bases and at J to 5 bases, leaving 10 bases not matched to a gene. The CDR3 reads CASSAIAGGVDEQYF. DNA of the CDR3: TGTGCCAGCAGTGCAATAGCAGGGGGCGTCGACGAGCAGTACTTC.

V gene TRBV7-2 combines with J gene TRBJ1-1; no clear D. CDR3 length: 16 amino acids. Per germline, CDR1 SGHTA and CDR2 FQGNSA. The V gene lost 1 base and the J gene lost 1 base, with 13 bases spanning the gap. CDR3 residues: CASSLDKVAGNTEAFF. CDR3 in DNA: TGTGCCAGCAGCTTAGACAAAGTTGCAGGGAACACTGAAGCTTTCTTT. The whole variable domain, remainder taken from reference TRBV7-2 and TRBJ1-1, is GAGVSQSPSNKVTEKGKDVELRCDPISGHTALYWYRQSLGQGLEFLIYFQGNSAPDKSGLPSDRFSAERTGGSVSTLTIQRTQQEDSAVYLCASSLDKVAGNTEAFFGQGTRLTVV.

The chain employs TRBV13 and TRBJ2-7; a weak D match, TRBD2 (5 bases). The germline V gene encodes CDR1 PRHDT and CDR2 FYEKMQ (reference sequence). Trimming shortened V by 1 base and J by 5 bases, and 9 bases separated the two germline ends. This CDR3 comprises 13 residues. The CDR3 spells CASSLVLGDEQYF. CDR3 DNA: TGTGCCAGCAGCTTAGTCCTCGGGGACGAGCAGTACTTC.

This chain links TRBV7-2 with TRBJ2-1; TRBD2 aligns across 8 bases. This CDR3 spans 17 amino acids. J lost 2 bases, V lost 2 bases, and 8 bases had no gene match. Germline CDR1 is SGHTA and CDR2 is FQGNSA. CDR3 protein: CASSLSLLAETYNEQFF. CDR3 coding DNA: TGTGCCAGCAGCTTATCCCTACTAGCGGAGACCTACAATGAGCAGTTCTTC.

The chain recombines TRBV30 with TRBJ2-7; TRBD2 aligns across 10 bases. The CDR3 has 13 amino acids. Germline trimming cut 5 bases from V and 3 bases from J; bases unmatched to any gene: 4. Germline V gene sequence: CDR1 GTSNPN, CDR2 SVGIG (reference sequence). The CDR3 nucleotides are TGTGCCTGGGCTAGCGGGAGTGGCTACGAGCAGTACTTC. It encodes CAWASGSGYEQYF.

The chain employs TRBV7-8 and TRBJ2-1; 13 bases are a match to TRBD2. V shed 5 bases, J shed 7 bases, and the junction held 8 bases outside the gene matches. Per the germline V gene, CDR1 is SGHVS and CDR2 is FQNEAQ. The CDR3 loop spans 16 amino acids. CDR3 DNA: TGTGCCAGCAGCCAAGGACTAGCGGGAGAGGGTAATGAGCAGTTCTTC. Translated, it gives CASSQGLAGEGNEQFF. The full variable domain, in which reference TRBV7-8 and TRBJ2-1 provide the parts outside the CDR3, is GAGVSQSPRYKVAKRGQDVALRCDPISGHVSLFWYQQALGQGPEFLTYFQNEAQLDKSGLPSDRFFAERPEGSVSTLKIQRTQQEDSAVYLCASSQGLAGEGNEQFFGPGTRLTVL.